This T cell receptor (beta chain) was identified in a study of T cell responses to AZD1222 COVID-19 vaccine. Regarding the study as a whole: Targets within unmutated variant regions were reportedly found for nearly half of spike-specific TCRs. Researchers took repertoire samples only after the peak T cell response had come.

TCRdb keeps only in-frame clones here, not all; method: immunoSEQ multiplex PCR. This table holds fewer than 120,000 clones, about 87% found once. With regard to this clone: The antigen is unknown.

Second doses were pooled across both intervals (about 4 or about 12 weeks). Looked up from germline, CDR1 is LNHDA and CDR2 is SQIVND (reference sequence). The CDR3 totals 14 residues. The trim removed 4 bases at V and 2 bases at J, leaving 3 bases unmatched. The specimen comprised peripheral blood, sampled 28 days after the second AZD1222 dose. The rearrangement joins TRBV19 to TRBJ2-7; TRBD1 aligns across 9 bases. This TCR was recovered from an adult who received the AZD1222 COVID-19 vaccine. CDR3 sequence (DNA): TGTGCCAGTAGTAATCGACAGGGGGCCTACGAGCAGTACTTC. Translating gives CASSNRQGAYEQYF.